The 18 T cell receptor beta chains below come from one sample, sequenced in a study of blood T cell repertoires in COVID-19. Sequenced by immunoSEQ multiplex PCR; TCRdb stores in-frame clones only, minus some. The sample lists a few hundred thousand clones; roughly 87% were seen once. The sample was PBMCs or T cells enriched from blood (not recorded which). The receptors were sampled from a young woman who had recovered from COVID-19.

The V gene is TRBV7-3, the J gene TRBJ2-2, with TRBD2 as a possible D gene (7 bases). V dropped 3 bases and J dropped 4 bases, with 12 bases sitting between them. Germline V gives CDR1 SGHTA, CDR2 FQGTGA. The CDR3 has 15 amino acids. CDR3 amino acids: CASSLRGGLTGELFF. The CDR3 coding sequence is TGTGCCAGCAGCTTGAGGGGGGGCCTCACCGGGGAGCTGTTTTTT.

This clone was counted once. The chain carries TRBV2 and TRBJ2-7; possibly TRBD2 for D (6 bases). The CDR3 totals 13 residues. V shed 7 bases and J shed 7 bases, with 17 bases lying between them. Germline V gene lookup returns CDR1 SNHLY and CDR2 FYNNEI. As DNA, the CDR3 is TGTGCCAGCAATGGTCAGGCTGCGGGAGAGCAGTACTTC. Translating gives CASNGQAAGEQYF.

The chain joins TRBV18 to TRBJ1-3, with D tentatively TRBD1 (6 bases). The CDR3 length is 16 residues. V lost 4 bases to trimming and J lost 4 bases, with 17 bases between them. Per germline, CDR1 KGHSH and CDR2 LQKENI. The CDR3 sequence: CASSLGQSSYGNTIYF. Written as DNA, the CDR3 is TGTGCCAGCTCACTCGGACAGTCGAGCTACGGAAACACCATATATTTT.

V is TRBV28 and J is TRBJ2-7, with a tentative D call TRBD2 (6 bases). Trimming stripped 3 bases from V and 4 bases from J, with 16 bases between. The CDR3 is made up of 15 amino acids. CDR1 is MDHEN and CDR2 is SYDVKM in the germline V gene. The CDR3 sequence is CASSLGLRGIYEQYF. The CDR3 coding sequence is TGTGCCAGCAGTTTGGGACTCCGGGGTATTTACGAGCAGTACTTC.

V gene TRBV5-1 combines with J gene TRBJ1-1; D unresolved. This CDR3 has 11 residues. V dropped 5 bases and J dropped 5 bases, with 7 bases sitting between them. The V gene's germline CDR1 is SGHRS and CDR2 YFSETQ. The CDR3 loop is CASREETEAFF. The CDR3 region has the DNA TGCGCCAGCAGGGAGGAGACTGAAGCTTTCTTT.

This clone was seen once. The chain links TRBV30 to TRBJ1-2; 9 nucleotides line up with TRBD1. Germline assignment: CDR1 GTSNPN and CDR2 SVGIG (reference sequence). This CDR3 comprises 17 residues. V lost 2 bases and J lost 4; bases outside the gene matches: 14. CDR3 nucleotides: TGTGCCTGGAGTAAGGGGACAGGGACCTGGAGGGGCTATGGCTACACCTTC. Amino acids: CAWSKGTGTWRGYGYTF.

The rearrangement joins TRBV5-1 to TRBJ2-1; the match to TRBD2 covers 14 bases. V shed 4 bases, J shed 9 bases, and the junction held 9 bases outside the gene matches. There are 16 residues in the CDR3. Per germline, CDR1 SGHRS and CDR2 YFSETQ. CDR3 DNA sequence: TGCGCCAGCAGCACTTCCGGGACTAGCGGGAGTAGTGAGCAGTTCTTC. Protein: CASSTSGTSGSSEQFF.

The CDR3 region is CASNSRGYYEQYF. The DNA of the CDR3 is TGTGCCAGCAACTCTAGGGGGTACTACGAGCAGTACTTC. This chain uses TRBV2 with TRBJ2-7, with a weak D call TRBD1 (6 bases). Germline-derived CDR1 and CDR2 are SNHLY and FYNNEI. This CDR3 comprises 13 residues. Trimming took off 7 bases at V and 3 bases at J, with 13 bases between the two ends.

CDR3 sequence: CASTHEWGDGDSPLHF. Here the CDR3 DNA reads TGTGCCAGCACACACGAGTGGGGGGACGGAGATTCACCCCTCCACTTT. The chain has TRBV6-6 and TRBJ1-6; maybe TRBD1 (5 bases). Trimming took off 7 bases at V and 8 bases at J, with 21 bases between the two ends. This CDR3 is built from 16 residues. Germline-derived CDR1 and CDR2 are MNHNY and SVGAGI (reference sequence).

The chain couples TRBV5-1 to TRBJ2-3; weak D call: TRBD2 (6 bases). The CDR3 runs to 16 residues. Trimming left V 0 bases short and J 5 bases short, with 16 bases between. The germline V gene has CDR1 SGHRS and CDR2 YFSETQ. In DNA form, the CDR3 reads TGCGCCAGCAGCTTGGACTCTGCCGGGGAGGAAGATACGCAGTATTTT. As protein: CASSLDSAGEEDTQYF.

J is TRBJ2-7 and V is TRBV27; TRBD2 aligns across 7 bases. V shed 1 base, J shed 4 bases, and the junction held 7 bases outside the gene matches. The CDR3 sequence is 15 residues long. CDR1 MNHEY and CDR2 SMNVEV come from the germline V gene (reference sequence). CDR3 sequence: CASSLFIGEGYEQYF. CDR3 nucleotides: TGTGCCAGCAGTTTATTTATCGGGGAGGGGTACGAGCAGTACTTC.

The chain joins TRBV7-3 to TRBJ1-3; D is unresolved. Trimming removed 1 base from V and 6 bases from J, with 7 bases in between. The germline CDR1 and CDR2 sequences are SGHTA and FQGTGA. This CDR3 has 13 amino acids. The CDR3 protein is CASSLRQSNTIYF. The CDR3 coding sequence is TGTGCCAGCAGCTTAAGGCAGTCAAACACCATATATTTT.

The CDR3 region has the DNA TGTGCCATCAGACCAGACATTTCTCCCTACAATGAGCAGTTCTTC. Its protein is CAIRPDISPYNEQFF. This chain joins TRBV10-3 and TRBJ2-1; D is uncertain. CDR1 ENHRY and CDR2 SYGVKD come from the germline V gene. This CDR3 contains 15 residues. V was clipped by 6 bases and J by 2 bases, with 14 bases between them.

This clone occurred a few times. The chain is built from TRBV12-3 or TRBV12-4 and TRBJ1-5; tentative D call: TRBD1 (5 bases). V was shortened by 5 bases and J by 7 bases, with 12 bases between the two germline ends. The CDR3 has 13 residues. CDR3 DNA sequence: TGTGCCAGCAGTCTACAGGTGGGGCAGCCCCAGCATTTT. It yields the protein CASSLQVGQPQHF.

A single count supports this clone. The chain links TRBV18 to TRBJ1-5; maybe TRBD1 (5 bases). The CDR3 loop spans 16 amino acids. V lost 3 bases and J lost 3, with 15 bases in between. Germline V gene lookup returns CDR1 KGHSH and CDR2 LQKENI. CDR3 region: CASSPFEAGINQPQHF. In DNA, the CDR3 is TGTGCCAGCTCACCCTTCGAGGCAGGGATCAATCAGCCCCAGCATTTT.

This clone occurred a few times. The chain employs TRBV5-8 and TRBJ2-5, with 8 bases fitting TRBD1. This CDR3 contains 15 residues. V shed 4 bases and J 5 bases; nucleotides not matched to a gene: 10. CDR1 and CDR2 from the germline V gene are SGHTS and YDEGEE. The CDR3 region is CASSPRGRGLETQYF. DNA of the CDR3: TGTGCCAGCAGCCCAAGGGGCAGGGGGCTGGAGACCCAGTACTTC.

For the CDR3, the DNA is TGTGCCAGCAGTGTTATGGGGGCGCCTGGTGAAAAACTGTTTTTT. Amino acids: CASSVMGAPGEKLFF. The chain has TRBV2 and TRBJ1-4, with D possibly matching TRBD1 (6 bases). In germline, CDR1 is SNHLY, CDR2 FYNNEI. Deletions cut 4 bases from V and 7 bases from J, with 16 bases between. This CDR3 is 15 amino acids long.

Concerning this clone itself: This CDR3 is also generated by other DNA sequences in the sample. This CDR3 reads CASSYSRGEQYF. The DNA of the CDR3 is TGTGCCAGCAGTTACTCCAGGGGCGAGCAGTACTTC. The chain joins TRBV6-6 to TRBJ2-7; tentatively, D is TRBD1 (6 bases). Germline-derived CDR1 and CDR2 are MNHNY and SVGAGI (reference sequence). The CDR3 covers 12 residues. V lost 0 bases and J lost 6, with 6 bases in between.